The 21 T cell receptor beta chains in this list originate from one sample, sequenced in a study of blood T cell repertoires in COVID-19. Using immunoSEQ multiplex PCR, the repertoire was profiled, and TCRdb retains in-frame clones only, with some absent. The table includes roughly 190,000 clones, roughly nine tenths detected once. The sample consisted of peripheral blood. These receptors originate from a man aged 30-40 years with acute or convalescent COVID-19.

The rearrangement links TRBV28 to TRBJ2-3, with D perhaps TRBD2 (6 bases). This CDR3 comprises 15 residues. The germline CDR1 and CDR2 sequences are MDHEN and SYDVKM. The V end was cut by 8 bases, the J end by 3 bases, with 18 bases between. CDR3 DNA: TGTGCCAGCGGCCCCGCGGCTGGGGGGACAGATACGCAGTATTTT. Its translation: CASGPAAGGTDTQYF.

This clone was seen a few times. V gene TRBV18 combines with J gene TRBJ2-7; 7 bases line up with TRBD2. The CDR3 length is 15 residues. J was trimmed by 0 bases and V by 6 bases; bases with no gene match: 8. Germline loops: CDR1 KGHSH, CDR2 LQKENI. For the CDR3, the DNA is TGTGCCAGCTCCAGACTTCGGGGGGACTCCTACGAGCAGTACTTC. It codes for CASSRLRGDSYEQYF.

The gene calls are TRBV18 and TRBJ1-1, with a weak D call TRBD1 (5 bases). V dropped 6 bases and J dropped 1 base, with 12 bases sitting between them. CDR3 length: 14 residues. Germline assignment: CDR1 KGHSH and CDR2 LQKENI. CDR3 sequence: CASSGASRNTEAFF. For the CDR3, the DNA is TGTGCCAGCTCTGGGGCATCCCGGAACACTGAAGCTTTCTTT.

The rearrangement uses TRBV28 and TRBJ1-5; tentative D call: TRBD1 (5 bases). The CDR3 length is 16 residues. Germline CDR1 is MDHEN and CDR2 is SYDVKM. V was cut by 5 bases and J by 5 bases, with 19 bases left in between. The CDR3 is CASSLGTQGAYQPQHF. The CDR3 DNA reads TGTGCCAGCAGTCTTGGGACTCAAGGGGCATATCAGCCCCAGCATTTT.

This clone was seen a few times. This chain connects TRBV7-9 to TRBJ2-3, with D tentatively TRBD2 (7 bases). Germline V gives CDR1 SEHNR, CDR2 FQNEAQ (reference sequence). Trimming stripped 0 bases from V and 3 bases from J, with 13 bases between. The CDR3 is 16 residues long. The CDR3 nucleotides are TGTGCCAGCAGCTTAGCTTACGGGGGGCTGACAGATACGCAGTATTTT. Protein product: CASSLAYGGLTDTQYF.

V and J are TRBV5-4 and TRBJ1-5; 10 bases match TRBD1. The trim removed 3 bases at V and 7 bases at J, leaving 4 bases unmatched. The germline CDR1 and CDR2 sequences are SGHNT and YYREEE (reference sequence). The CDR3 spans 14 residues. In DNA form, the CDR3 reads TGTGCCAGCAGCTACGGGACAGGGGAACAGCCCCAGCATTTT. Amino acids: CASSYGTGEQPQHF.

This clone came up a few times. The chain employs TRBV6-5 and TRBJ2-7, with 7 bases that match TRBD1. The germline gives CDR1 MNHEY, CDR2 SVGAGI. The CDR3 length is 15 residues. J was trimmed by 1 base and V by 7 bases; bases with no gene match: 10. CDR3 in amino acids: CASKQGQATSYEQYF. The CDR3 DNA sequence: TGTGCCAGCAAACAAGGACAGGCAACATCCTACGAGCAGTACTTC.

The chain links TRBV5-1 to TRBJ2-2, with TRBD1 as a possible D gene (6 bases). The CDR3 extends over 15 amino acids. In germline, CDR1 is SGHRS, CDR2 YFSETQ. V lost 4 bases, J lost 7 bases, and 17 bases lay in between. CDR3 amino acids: CASSIRDTRGGELFF. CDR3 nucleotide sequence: TGCGCCAGCAGCATCCGGGACACCAGGGGCGGGGAGCTGTTTTTT.

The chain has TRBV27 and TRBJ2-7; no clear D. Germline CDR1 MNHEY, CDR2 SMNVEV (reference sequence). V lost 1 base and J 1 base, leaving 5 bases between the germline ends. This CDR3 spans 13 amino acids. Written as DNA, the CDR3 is TGTGCCAGCAGTTTATTTTATTCCTACGAGCAGTACTTC. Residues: CASSLFYSYEQYF.

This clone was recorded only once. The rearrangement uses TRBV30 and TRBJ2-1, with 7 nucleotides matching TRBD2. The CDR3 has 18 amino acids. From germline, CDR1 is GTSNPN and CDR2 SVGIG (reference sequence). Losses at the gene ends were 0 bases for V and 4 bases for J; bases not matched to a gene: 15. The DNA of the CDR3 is TGTGCCTGGAGTGTCCGGGGAGGGGCCCTGAGGAATTACAATGAGCAGTTCTTC. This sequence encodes CAWSVRGGALRNYNEQFF.

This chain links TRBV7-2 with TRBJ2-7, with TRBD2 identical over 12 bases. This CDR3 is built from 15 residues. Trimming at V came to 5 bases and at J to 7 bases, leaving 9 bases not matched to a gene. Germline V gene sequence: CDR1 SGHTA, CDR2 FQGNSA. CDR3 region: CASSPRLAGAGEQYF. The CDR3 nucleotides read TGTGCCAGCAGCCCACGACTAGCGGGAGCGGGGGAGCAGTACTTC.

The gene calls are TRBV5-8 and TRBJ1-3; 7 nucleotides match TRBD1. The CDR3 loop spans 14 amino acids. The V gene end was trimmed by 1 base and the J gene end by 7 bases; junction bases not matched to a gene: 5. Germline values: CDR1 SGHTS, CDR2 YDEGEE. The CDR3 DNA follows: TGTGCCAGCAGCTTGCAACAGGGGTACAACACCATATATTTT. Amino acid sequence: CASSLQQGYNTIYF.

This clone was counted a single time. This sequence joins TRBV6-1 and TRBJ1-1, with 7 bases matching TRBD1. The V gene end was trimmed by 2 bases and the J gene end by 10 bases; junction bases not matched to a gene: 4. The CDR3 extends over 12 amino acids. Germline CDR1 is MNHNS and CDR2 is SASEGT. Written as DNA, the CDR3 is TGTGCCAGCAGTGAATTGAGACAGGGAGCTTTCTTT. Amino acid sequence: CASSELRQGAFF.

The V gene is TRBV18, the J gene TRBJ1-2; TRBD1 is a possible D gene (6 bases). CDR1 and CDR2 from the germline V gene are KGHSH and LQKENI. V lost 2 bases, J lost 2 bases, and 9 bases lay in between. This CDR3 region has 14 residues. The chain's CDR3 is CASSPGQGNYGYTF. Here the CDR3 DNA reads TGTGCCAGCTCACCAGGTCAGGGGAACTATGGCTACACCTTC. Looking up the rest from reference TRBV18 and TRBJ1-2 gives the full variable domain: NAGVMQNPRHLVRRRGQEARLRCSPMKGHSHVYWYRQLPEEGLKFMVYLQKENIIDESGMPKERFSAEFPKEGPSILRIQQVVRGDSAAYFCASSPGQGNYGYTFGSGTRLTVV.

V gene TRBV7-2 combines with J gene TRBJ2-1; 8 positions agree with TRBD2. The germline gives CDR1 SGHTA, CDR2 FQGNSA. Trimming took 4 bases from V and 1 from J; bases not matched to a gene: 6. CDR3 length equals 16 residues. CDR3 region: CASSSMGLGSYNEQFF. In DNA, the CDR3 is TGTGCCAGCAGCTCCATGGGACTAGGGTCCTACAATGAGCAGTTCTTC.

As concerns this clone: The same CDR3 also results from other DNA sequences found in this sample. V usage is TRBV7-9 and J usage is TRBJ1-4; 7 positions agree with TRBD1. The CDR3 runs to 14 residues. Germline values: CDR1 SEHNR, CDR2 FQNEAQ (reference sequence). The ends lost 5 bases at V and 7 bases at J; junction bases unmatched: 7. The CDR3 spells CASSLRQGGEKLFF. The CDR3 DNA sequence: TGTGCCAGCAGCCTCCGACAGGGAGGTGAAAAACTGTTTTTT.

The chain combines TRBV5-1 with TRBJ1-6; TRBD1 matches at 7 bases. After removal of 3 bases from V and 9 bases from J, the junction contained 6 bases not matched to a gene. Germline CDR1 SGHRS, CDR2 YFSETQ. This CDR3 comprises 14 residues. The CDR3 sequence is CASSYNRGSSPLHF. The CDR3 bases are TGCGCCAGCAGCTATAACAGGGGTTCTTCACCCCTCCACTTT.

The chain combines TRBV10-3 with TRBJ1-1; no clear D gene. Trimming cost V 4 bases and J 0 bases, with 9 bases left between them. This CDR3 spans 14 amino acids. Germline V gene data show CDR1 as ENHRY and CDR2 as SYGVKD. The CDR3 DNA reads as TGTGCCATCAGTGGGCCCGTTATGAACACTGAAGCTTTCTTT. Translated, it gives CAISGPVMNTEAFF.

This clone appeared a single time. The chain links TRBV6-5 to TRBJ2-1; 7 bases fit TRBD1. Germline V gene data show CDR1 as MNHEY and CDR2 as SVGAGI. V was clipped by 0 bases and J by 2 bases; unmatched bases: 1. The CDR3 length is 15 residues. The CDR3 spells CASSYSTGPYNEQFF. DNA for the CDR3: TGTGCCAGCAGTTACTCGACAGGGCCCTACAATGAGCAGTTCTTC.

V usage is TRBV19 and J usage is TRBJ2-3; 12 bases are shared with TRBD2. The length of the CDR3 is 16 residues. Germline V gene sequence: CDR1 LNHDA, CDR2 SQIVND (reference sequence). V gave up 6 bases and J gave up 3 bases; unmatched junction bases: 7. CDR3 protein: CASSRTSGRLTDTQYF. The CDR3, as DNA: TGTGCCAGTAGCCGAACTAGCGGGAGGCTGACAGATACGCAGTATTTT.

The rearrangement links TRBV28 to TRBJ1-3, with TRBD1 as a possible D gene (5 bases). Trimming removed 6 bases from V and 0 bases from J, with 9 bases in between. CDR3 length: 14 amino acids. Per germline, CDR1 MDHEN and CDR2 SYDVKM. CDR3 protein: CASRTGVSGNTIYF. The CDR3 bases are TGTGCCAGCAGAACGGGGGTCTCTGGAAACACCATATATTTT.